The present TCR beta chain was sequenced within a study of cytomegalovirus exposure and HLA in healthy donors. With 60 Vbeta and 13 Jbeta primers, the PCR was carried out. Produced via immunoSEQ multiplex PCR; TCRdb's table is partial and in-frame only. Its table records 30,000 to 40,000 clones. The CDR3 extends over 18 amino acids. In germline, CDR1 is SGHVS, CDR2 FQNEAQ. The chain carries TRBV7-8 and TRBJ2-5, with 9 bases aligning to TRBD2. Matching the DNA end better, TRBJ2-7 makes the J call doubtful. This receptor was obtained from a man between 40 and 49 years old in good health and CMV-seropositive. The sample consisted of PBMCs. The CDR3 is CASSLAGAGGLEAYEQYF. CDR3 coding DNA: TGTGCCAGCAGCTTAGCGGGAGCGGGGGGCCTTGAGGCCTACGAGCAGTACTTC.